This section outlines one T cell receptor (beta chain) sequence together with its context. Its specificity is not known. The germline V and J ends were trimmed by 8 bases and 1 base, with 23 bases remaining between them. This CDR3 has 17 residues. CDR1 is MGHRA, CDR2 YSYEKL, per germline. This sample was included in a study of PD-1 blockade in classical Hodgkin lymphoma. In the study overall: Every 2 weeks, patients got 3 mg/kg intravenous nivolumab.

Overall study results and limits: Newly diagnosed patients reportedly had lower baseline TCR diversity than healthy donors. Patients were excluded if nivolumab began under 1 year after ASCT (the autologous transplant).

Each patient's relapse followed autologous stem cell transplantation, and brentuximab vedotin exposure varied. TCRdb's copy holds only in-frame clones and misses some; the assay was immunoSEQ multiplex PCR. Of about 94,000 clones in the sample, about 88% were seen once. Sample: peripheral blood mononuclear cells (PBMCs), taken before the second cycle of nivolumab. The chain uses TRBV4-1 and TRBJ1-2; D perhaps matches TRBD1 (5 bases). The source of this sequence is a human donor with classical Hodgkin lymphoma. Written as DNA, the CDR3 is TGCGCCAGCTCCCTGGCTGGGACTGCGGATTTTAACTATGGCTACACCTTC. Translated: CASSLAGTADFNYGYTF.